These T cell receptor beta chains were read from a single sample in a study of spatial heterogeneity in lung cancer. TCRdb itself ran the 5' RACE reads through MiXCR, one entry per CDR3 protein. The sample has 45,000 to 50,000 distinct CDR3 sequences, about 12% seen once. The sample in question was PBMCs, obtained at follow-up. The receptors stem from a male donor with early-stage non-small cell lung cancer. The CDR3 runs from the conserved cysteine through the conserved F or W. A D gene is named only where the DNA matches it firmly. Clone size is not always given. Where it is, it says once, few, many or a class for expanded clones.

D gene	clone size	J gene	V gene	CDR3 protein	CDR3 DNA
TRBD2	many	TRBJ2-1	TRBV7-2	CASSSGLAVRKQFF	TGTGCCAGCAGCTCGGGACTAGCGGTGCGGAAGCAGTTCTTC
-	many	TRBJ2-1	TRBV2	CASNPPGAGNEQFF	TGTGCCAGCAATCCGCCGGGAGCAGGAAATGAGCAGTTCTTC
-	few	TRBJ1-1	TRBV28	CASRVSGLRTEAFF	TGTGCCAGCAGAGTTTCAGGGTTGCGCACTGAAGCTTTCTTT
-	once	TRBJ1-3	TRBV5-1	CASSSRGSGNTIYF	TGCGCCAGCAGTTCGCGGGGCTCTGGAAACACCATATATTTT
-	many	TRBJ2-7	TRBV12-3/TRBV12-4	CASSPGETSYEQYF	TGTGCCAGCAGCCCTGGGGAGACCTCCTACGAGCAGTACTTC
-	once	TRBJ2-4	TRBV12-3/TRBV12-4	CASSHPPRGPSKNIQYF	TGTGCCAGCAGTCACCCCCCCCGGGGGCCGTCCAAAAACATTCAGTACTTC
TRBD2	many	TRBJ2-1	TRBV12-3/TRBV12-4	CASSPQGLAGVAEQFF	TGTGCCAGCAGTCCCCAGGGACTAGCGGGAGTAGCTGAGCAGTTCTTC
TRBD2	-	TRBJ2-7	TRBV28	CASRSGGGYEQYF	TGTGCCAGCAGGAGCGGGGGGGGCTACGAGCAGTACTTC
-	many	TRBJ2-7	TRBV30	CAWRARQVATKQYF	TGTGCCTGGAGGGCAAGACAGGTCGCTACGAAGCAGTACTTC
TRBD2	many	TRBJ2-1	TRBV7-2	CASSLPTSLEQFF	TGTGCCAGCAGCTTACCGACTAGCCTGGAGCAGTTCTTC
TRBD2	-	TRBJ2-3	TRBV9	CASSVGGSFADTQYF	TGTGCCAGCAGCGTAGGCGGGAGTTTTGCAGATACGCAGTATTTT
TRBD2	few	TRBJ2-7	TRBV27	CASSLNGLAGGEQYF	TGTGCCAGCAGTTTAAACGGACTAGCGGGAGGAGAGCAGTACTTC
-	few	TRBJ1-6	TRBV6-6	CASSYLSSYNSPLHF	TGTGCCAGCAGTTACCTAAGCTCCTATAATTCACCCCTCCACTTT
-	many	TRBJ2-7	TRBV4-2	CASSPGDTLLTEQYF	TGTGCCAGCAGCCCGGGGGACACCCTCCTCACCGAGCAGTACTTC
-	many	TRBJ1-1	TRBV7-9	CASSERQFTEAFF	TGTGCCAGCAGCGAGCGACAGTTCACTGAAGCTTTCTTT
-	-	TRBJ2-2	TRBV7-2	CASSPGRRTNTGELFF	TGTGCCAGCAGTCCGGGGCGGAGGACGAACACCGGGGAGCTGTTTTTT
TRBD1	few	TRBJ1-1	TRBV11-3	CASSLTGIGTEAFF	TGTGCCAGCAGCTTGACAGGGATTGGCACTGAAGCTTTCTTT
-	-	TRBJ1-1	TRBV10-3	CAISDLDTEAFF	TGTGCCATCAGTGATCTGGACACTGAAGCTTTCTTT
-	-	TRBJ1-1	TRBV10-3	CAISRTQNTEAFF	TGTGCCATCAGTAGGACACAGAACACTGAAGCTTTCTTT
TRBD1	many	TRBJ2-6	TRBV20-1	CSAYGQGAVWANVLTF	TGCAGTGCGTATGGACAGGGTGCGGTCTGGGCCAACGTCCTGACTTTC
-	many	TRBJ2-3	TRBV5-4	CASSLGQGSTDTQYF	TGTGCCAGCAGCTTGGGGCAGGGGAGCACAGATACGCAGTATTTT
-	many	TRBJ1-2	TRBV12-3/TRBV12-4	CASSQFGRGVSYGYTF	TGTGCCAGCAGTCAATTCGGCAGGGGAGTCAGCTATGGCTACACCTTC
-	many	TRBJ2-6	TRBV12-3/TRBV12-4	CASRPGGSSGANVLTF	TGTGCCAGCAGACCAGGGGGGAGCTCTGGGGCCAACGTCCTGACTTTC
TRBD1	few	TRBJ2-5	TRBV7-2	CASSLGGTASETQYF	TGTGCCAGCAGCTTAGGGGGGACAGCTTCGGAGACCCAGTACTTC
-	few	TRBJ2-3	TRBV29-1	CSVRNRYTDTQYF	TGCAGCGTCCGTAACAGATACACAGATACGCAGTATTTT
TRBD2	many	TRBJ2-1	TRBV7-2	CASSPPGLAGDEQFF	TGTGCCAGCAGCCCCCCGGGACTAGCGGGGGATGAGCAGTTCTTC
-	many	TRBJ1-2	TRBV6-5	CASSPGVYGYTF	TGTGCCAGCAGTCCCGGTGTCTATGGCTACACCTTC
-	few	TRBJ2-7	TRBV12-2	CASTTYEQYF	TGTGCAAGTACCACCTACGAGCAGTACTTC
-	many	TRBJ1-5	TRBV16	CASSQESEDQPQHF	TGTGCCAGCAGCCAAGAGTCAGAAGATCAGCCCCAGCATTTT
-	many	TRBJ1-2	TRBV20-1	CSARDNRIYGYTF	TGCAGTGCTAGAGATAACCGGATCTATGGCTACACCTTC
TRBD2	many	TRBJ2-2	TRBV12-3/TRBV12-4	CASTLPPGGTGELFF	TGTGCCAGCACCCTCCCCCCGGGGGGAACCGGGGAGCTGTTTTTT
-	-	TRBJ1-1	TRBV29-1	CSVGRGRDNTEAFF	TGCAGCGTTGGCCGAGGCAGGGACAACACTGAAGCTTTCTTT
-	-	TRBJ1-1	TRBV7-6	CASSRRPLGVGTEAFF	TGTGCCAGCAGCCGCAGACCCCTGGGGGTTGGGACTGAAGCTTTCTTT
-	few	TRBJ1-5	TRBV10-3	CAISEGGNQPQHF	TGTGCCATCAGCGAAGGGGGCAATCAGCCCCAGCATTTT
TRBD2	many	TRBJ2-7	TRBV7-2	CASSLSSGSLYEQYF	TGTGCCAGCAGCTTATCTAGCGGAAGCCTCTACGAGCAGTACTTC
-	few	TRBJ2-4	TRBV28	CASTDGGSGAKNIQYF	TGTGCCAGCACCGACGGGGGAAGTGGAGCCAAAAACATTCAGTACTTC
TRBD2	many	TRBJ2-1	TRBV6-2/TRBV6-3	CASRGSGTSGVNGQFF	TGTGCCAGCAGAGGCTCCGGGACTAGCGGGGTAAACGGGCAGTTCTTC
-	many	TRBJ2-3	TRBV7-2	CASSGTGGDTQYF	TGTGCCAGCAGCGGGACCGGGGGAGATACGCAGTATTTT
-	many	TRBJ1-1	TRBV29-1	CSFIQGGNTEAFF	TGCAGCTTTATACAGGGAGGTAACACTGAAGCTTTCTTT
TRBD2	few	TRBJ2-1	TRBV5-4	CASSKTSGSHDEQFF	TGTGCCAGCAGCAAGACTAGCGGGTCGCACGATGAGCAGTTCTTC
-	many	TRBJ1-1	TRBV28	CASSFTRGREAFF	TGTGCCAGCAGTTTTACCAGGGGAAGGGAAGCTTTCTTT
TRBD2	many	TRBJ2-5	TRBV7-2	CASSFSGGTQETQYF	TGTGCCAGCAGCTTCAGCGGGGGGACCCAAGAGACCCAGTACTTC
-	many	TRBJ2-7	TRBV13	CASSLRSYEQYF	TGTGCCAGCAGCTTGAGGTCCTACGAGCAGTACTTC
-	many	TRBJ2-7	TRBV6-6	CASSYLDRSYEQYF	TGTGCCAGCAGTTACTTGGACAGAAGCTACGAGCAGTACTTC
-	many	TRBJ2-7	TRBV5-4	CASSLATGNYEQYF	TGTGCCAGCAGCTTGGCGACAGGAAACTACGAGCAGTACTTC
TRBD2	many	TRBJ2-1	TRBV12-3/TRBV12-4	CASSLLAGLNEQFF	TGTGCCAGCAGTTTACTAGCGGGGTTAAATGAGCAGTTCTTC
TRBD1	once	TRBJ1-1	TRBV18	CASSADRVWDTEAFF	TGTGCCAGCTCAGCCGACAGGGTTTGGGACACTGAAGCTTTCTTT
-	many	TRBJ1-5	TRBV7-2	CASSLGRTEPQHF	TGTGCCAGCAGCTTAGGGCGGACGGAGCCCCAGCATTTT
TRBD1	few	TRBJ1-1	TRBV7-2	CASTEGAANTEAFF	TGTGCCAGCACGGAGGGGGCGGCGAACACTGAAGCTTTCTTT